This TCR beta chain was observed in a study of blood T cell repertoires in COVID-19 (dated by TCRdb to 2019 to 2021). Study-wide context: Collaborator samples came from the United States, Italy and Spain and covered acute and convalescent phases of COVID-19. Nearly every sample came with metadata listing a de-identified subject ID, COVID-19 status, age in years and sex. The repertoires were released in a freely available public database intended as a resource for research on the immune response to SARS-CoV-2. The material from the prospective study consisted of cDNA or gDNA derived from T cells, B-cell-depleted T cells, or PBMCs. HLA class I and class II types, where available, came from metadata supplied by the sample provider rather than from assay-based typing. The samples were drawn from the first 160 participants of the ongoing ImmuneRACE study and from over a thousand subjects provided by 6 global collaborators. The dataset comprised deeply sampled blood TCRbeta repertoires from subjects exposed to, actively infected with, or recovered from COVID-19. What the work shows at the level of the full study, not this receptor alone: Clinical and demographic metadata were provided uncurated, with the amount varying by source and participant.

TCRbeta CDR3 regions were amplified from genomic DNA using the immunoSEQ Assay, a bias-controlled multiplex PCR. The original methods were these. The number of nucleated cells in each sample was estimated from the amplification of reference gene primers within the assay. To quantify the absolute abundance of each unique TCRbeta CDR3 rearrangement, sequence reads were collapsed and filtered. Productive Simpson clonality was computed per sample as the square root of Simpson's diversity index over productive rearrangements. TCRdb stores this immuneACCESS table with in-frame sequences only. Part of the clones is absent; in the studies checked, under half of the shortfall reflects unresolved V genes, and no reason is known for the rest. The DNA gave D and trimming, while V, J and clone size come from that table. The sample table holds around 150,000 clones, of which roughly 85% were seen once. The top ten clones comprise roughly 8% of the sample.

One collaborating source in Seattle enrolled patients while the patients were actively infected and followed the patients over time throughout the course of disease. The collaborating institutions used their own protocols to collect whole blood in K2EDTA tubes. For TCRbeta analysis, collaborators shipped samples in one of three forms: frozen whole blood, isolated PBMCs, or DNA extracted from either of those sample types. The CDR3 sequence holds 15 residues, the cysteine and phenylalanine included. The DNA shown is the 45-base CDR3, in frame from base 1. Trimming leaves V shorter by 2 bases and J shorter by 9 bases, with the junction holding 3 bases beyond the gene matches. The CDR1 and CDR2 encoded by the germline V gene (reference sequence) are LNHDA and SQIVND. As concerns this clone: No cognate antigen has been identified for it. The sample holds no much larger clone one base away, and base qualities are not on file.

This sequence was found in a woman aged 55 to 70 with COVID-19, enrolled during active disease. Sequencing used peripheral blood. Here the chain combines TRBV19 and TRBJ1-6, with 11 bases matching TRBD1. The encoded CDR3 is CASSIRGQGASPLHF. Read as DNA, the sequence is TGTGCCAGTAGTATACGCGGACAGGGGGCTTCACCCCTCCACTTT.